These 17 T cell receptor beta chains originate from one sample sequenced in a study of T cell responses to AZD1222 COVID-19 vaccine. The assay was immunoSEQ multiplex PCR, and TCRdb's table has in-frame clones only and misses some. The sample lists some 150,000 clones, about 82% occurring once. The input for sequencing was peripheral blood, taken 28 days after the second AZD1222 dose. Receptor source: an adult who received the AZD1222 COVID-19 vaccine.

This chain connects TRBV28 to TRBJ1-6; D is uncertain. The V gene lost 6 bases and the J gene lost 0 bases, with 9 bases spanning the gap. Germline values: CDR1 MDHEN, CDR2 SYDVKM. This CDR3 has 15 residues. CDR3 protein: CASSHGSSYNSPLHF. CDR3 bases: TGTGCCAGCAGCCACGGGAGCTCCTATAATTCACCCCTCCACTTT.

The chain has TRBV6-5 and TRBJ1-3, with D uncertain. V dropped 4 bases and J dropped 4 bases, with 14 bases sitting between them. Per the germline V gene, CDR1 is MNHEY and CDR2 is SVGAGI. The CDR3 has 15 amino acids. The CDR3 region is CASSSLPSWGNTIYF. CDR3 sequence (DNA): TGTGCCAGCAGTTCACTACCCTCTTGGGGAAACACCATATATTTT.

V and J are TRBV18 and TRBJ1-6; perhaps TRBD1 as D (5 bases). This CDR3 contains 16 residues. V was cut by 3 bases and J by 3 bases, with 12 bases left in between. Germline V CDR1 and CDR2: KGHSH, LQKENI. The CDR3 DNA is TGTGCCAGCTCACCGGACATTTCGAACTATAATTCACCCCTCCACTTT. Translation gives CASSPDISNYNSPLHF.

This clone occurred once. The chain uses TRBV4-1 and TRBJ2-7; possibly TRBD2 for D (6 bases). This CDR3 has 14 residues. V was shortened by 2 bases and J by 3 bases, with 11 bases between the two germline ends. Germline loops: CDR1 MGHRA, CDR2 YSYEKL. CDR3 DNA: TGCGCCAGCAGCCAACCTGGGGGGAGCTACGAGCAGTACTTC. This sequence encodes CASSQPGGSYEQYF.

This chain joins TRBV7-8 and TRBJ2-5; TRBD2 agrees at 7 bases. With V trimmed by 5 bases and J by 2 bases, 5 bases remained unmatched. This CDR3 comprises 14 residues. CDR1 and CDR2 (germline): SGHVS, FQNEAQ. The DNA of the CDR3 is TGTGCCAGCAGCCAGGCGGGGGTACAAGAGACCCAGTACTTC. Its protein is CASSQAGVQETQYF.

The chain is built from TRBV27 and TRBJ1-6; 8 bases match TRBD1. The CDR3 has 16 residues. The J segment lost 7 bases and the V segment lost 0 bases, leaving 5 bases of the junction unmatched. Germline CDR1 is MNHEY and CDR2 is SMNVEV (reference sequence). CDR3 region: CASSLSSGTGNSPLHF. Written as DNA, the CDR3 is TGTGCCAGCAGTTTATCATCCGGGACAGGCAATTCACCCCTCCACTTT.

V usage is TRBV5-5 and J usage is TRBJ2-1; D is undetermined. Germline V CDR1 and CDR2: SGHKS, YYEKEE (reference sequence). Between the trimmed V and J ends, which lost 0 bases and 3 bases, there was a span of 16 bases. The CDR3 sequence is 17 residues long. This chain's CDR3 is CASSLESPCPHYNEQFF. The CDR3 DNA reads TGTGCCAGCAGCTTGGAGAGCCCTTGTCCTCACTACAATGAGCAGTTCTTC.

This sequence joins TRBV3-1 (or the pseudogene TRBV3-2) and TRBJ2-3; D is possibly TRBD2 (7 bases). This CDR3 region has 16 residues. With 5 bases removed from V and 2 bases from J, the gap between germline ends came to 17 bases. CDR1 is LGHDT and CDR2 is YNNKEL in the germline V gene (reference sequence). CDR3 amino acids: CASSGGGATPTDTQYF. The CDR3 nucleotides are TGTGCCAGCAGCGGAGGGGGGGCTACCCCCACAGATACGCAGTATTTT.

This clone was observed a single time. This chain joins TRBV9 and TRBJ2-7, with D possibly called TRBD1 or TRBD2 (6 bases each). Germline lookup yields CDR1 SGDLS and CDR2 YYNGEE. This CDR3 comprises 13 residues. With 3 bases removed from V and 3 bases from J, the gap between germline ends came to 10 bases. CDR3 DNA: TGTGCCAGCAGCGCCCGGGGGCACTACGAGCAGTACTTC. Its protein product is CASSARGHYEQYF.

The rearrangement uses TRBV11-3 and TRBJ1-1; no firm D call. The CDR3 runs 13 residues. Deletions cut 1 base from V and 4 bases from J, with 7 bases between. The germline V gene encodes CDR1 SGHNT and CDR2 YENEEA. The DNA for the CDR3 is TGTGCCAGCAGCTTAGTAGGGTCCACTGAAGCTTTCTTT. Translating it yields CASSLVGSTEAFF.

The rearrangement uses TRBV5-1 and TRBJ2-5; 10 bases agree with TRBD2. With 2 bases clipped from V and 5 bases from J, the junction kept 6 bases outside the gene matches. Germline V lookup: CDR1 SGHRS, CDR2 YFSETQ. The CDR3 runs 15 residues. The CDR3 region has the DNA TGCGCCAGCAGCTTTACTAGCGGGATTTCGGAGACCCAGTACTTC. It specifies CASSFTSGISETQYF.

Only a few counts were recorded for this clone. V usage is TRBV19 and J usage is TRBJ2-1; TRBD2 matches at 11 bases. Germline assignment: CDR1 LNHDA and CDR2 SQIVND (reference sequence). This CDR3 is 17 amino acids long. After removal of 5 bases from V and 0 bases from J, the junction contained 6 bases not matched to a gene. The CDR3 spells CASSSASGGTSYNEQFF. The CDR3 DNA is TGTGCCAGTAGTTCCGCTAGCGGGGGGACCTCCTACAATGAGCAGTTCTTC.

The genes are TRBV10-1 and TRBJ1-1, with D perhaps TRBD1 (6 bases). V lost 3 bases and J 7 bases, leaving 18 bases between the germline ends. Germline loops: CDR1 WNHNN, CDR2 SYGVQD (reference sequence). This CDR3 has 15 residues. The CDR3 DNA reads as TGCGCCAGCAGTGATGCCGGGGCGACAGGCGTTGAAGCTTTCTTT. It codes for CASSDAGATGVEAFF.

The rearrangement uses TRBV5-1 and TRBJ2-7; 7 bases line up with TRBD1. The germline gives CDR1 SGHRS, CDR2 YFSETQ. V lost 3 bases, J lost 1 base, and 10 bases stayed unmatched. This CDR3 spans 16 amino acids. CDR3 sequence reads: CASSWDPGQISYEQYF. CDR3 nucleotides: TGCGCCAGCAGCTGGGACCCGGGACAGATTTCCTACGAGCAGTACTTC.

The genes are TRBV6-5 and TRBJ1-3, with unresolved D. Germline V lookup: CDR1 MNHEY, CDR2 SVGAGI. CDR3 size: 15 residues. Trimming removed 0 bases from V and 1 base from J, with 7 bases in between. Here the CDR3 DNA reads TGTGCCAGCAGTTACTCGAGGCGGTCTGGAAACACCATATATTTT. Its translation: CASSYSRRSGNTIYF.

The sample holds one count of this clone. The V call is TRBV3-1 (or the pseudogene TRBV3-2), the J call TRBJ2-7; 8 bases align to TRBD1. Germline V lookup: CDR1 LGHDT, CDR2 YNNKEL (reference sequence). V lost 4 bases, J lost 2 bases, and 10 bases stayed unmatched. CDR3 length: 16 amino acids. CDR3 loop: CASSRAFNRGTYEQYF. DNA of the CDR3: TGTGCCAGCAGCCGGGCCTTTAACAGGGGGACCTACGAGCAGTACTTC.

J is TRBJ2-7 and V is TRBV28; D call uncertain. The V gene lost 6 bases and the J gene lost 0 bases, with 6 bases spanning the gap. The CDR3 sequence is 12 residues long. The V gene's germline CDR1 is MDHEN and CDR2 SYDVKM. The CDR3 loop reads CASRQNSYEQYF. The CDR3 region has the DNA TGTGCCAGCAGGCAGAACTCCTACGAGCAGTACTTC.